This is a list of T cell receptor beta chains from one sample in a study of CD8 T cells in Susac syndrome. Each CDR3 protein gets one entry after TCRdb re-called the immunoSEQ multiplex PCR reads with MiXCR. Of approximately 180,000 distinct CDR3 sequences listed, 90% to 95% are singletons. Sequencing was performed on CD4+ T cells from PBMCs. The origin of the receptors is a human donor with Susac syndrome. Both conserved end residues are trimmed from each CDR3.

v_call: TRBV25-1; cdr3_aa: ASSVKVGWAYEQY
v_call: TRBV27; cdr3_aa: ASSRATTDTQY
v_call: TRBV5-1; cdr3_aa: ASSLTGLGNQPQH
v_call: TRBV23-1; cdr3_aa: ASSQSQKETQY
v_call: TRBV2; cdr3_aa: ASTGQMNTEAF
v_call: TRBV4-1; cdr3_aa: ASSLGIPGQVNQPQH
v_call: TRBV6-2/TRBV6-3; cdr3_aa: AGTSANTGELF
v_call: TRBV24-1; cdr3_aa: ATSEPGQGKNNEQF
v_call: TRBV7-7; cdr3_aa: ASSPLTSGGRNEQY
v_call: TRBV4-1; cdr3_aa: ASSQTPGTSTDTQY
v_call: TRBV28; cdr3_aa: ASSQGNYNEQF
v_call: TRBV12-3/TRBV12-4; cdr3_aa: ASSLGLAGVLETQY
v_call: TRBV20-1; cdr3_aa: SATGTGRSGNTIY
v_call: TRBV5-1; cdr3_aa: ASSLGSHQGEQY
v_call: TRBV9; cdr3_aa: ASSPWQRTDTQY
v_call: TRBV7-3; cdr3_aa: ASSSPGNTGELF
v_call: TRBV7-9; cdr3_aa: ASSVLADTYNEQF
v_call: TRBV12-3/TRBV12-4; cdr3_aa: ASFQNYGYT
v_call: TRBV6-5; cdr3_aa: ASSYGGTTYGYT
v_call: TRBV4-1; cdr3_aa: ASSRPRDRGHGYT
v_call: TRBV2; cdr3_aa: ASSEGPRQRLKNIQY
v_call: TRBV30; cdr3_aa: AWSGLAAYNEQF
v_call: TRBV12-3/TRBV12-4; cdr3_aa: ASNLGGNGYT
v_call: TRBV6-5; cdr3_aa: ASSSGQGVGTGELF
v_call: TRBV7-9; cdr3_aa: ASSLVGHSEESNYGYT
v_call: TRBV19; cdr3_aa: ASSLRHRQGLTTYGYT
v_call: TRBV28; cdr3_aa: ASSIPGQGFAMGQF
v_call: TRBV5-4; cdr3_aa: ASSPPISGTYNEQF
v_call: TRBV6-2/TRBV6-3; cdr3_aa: ASTQGAFTDTQY
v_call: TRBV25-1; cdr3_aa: ATEGRLNSYEQY
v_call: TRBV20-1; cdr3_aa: SAFRDGGYEQY